This TCR beta chain came from a study of early stage breast cancer tumors. Study-level information: Most invasive tumors, about 75% of the 16, were ER+/PR+/HER2-. Findings of the study overall: Bulk DNA sequencing of unsorted cells missed chain pairing and markers.

Each tumor contributed about 20-55 mg of diced tissue. As regards this clone: Its antigen is not known.

Sequencing was performed with immunoSEQ multiplex PCR; in TCRdb, only in-frame clones are kept and a portion is missing. The sample includes 9,500 to 10,000 clones, roughly 60% of them seen just once. Per germline, CDR1 LGHNA and CDR2 YNFKEQ. V lost 0 bases to trimming and J lost 0 bases, with 11 bases between them. The CDR3 runs to 17 residues. The sequenced material came from breast tumor tissue. The receptor was isolated from a person aged 55 to 75 with breast cancer. The V and J genes are TRBV4-2 and TRBJ1-4; D perhaps matches TRBD1 (5 bases). CDR3 DNA: TGTGCCAGCAGCCAAGAACGTGCGGGGGCAACTAATGAAAAACTGTTTTTT. This encodes CASSQERAGATNEKLFF.